Shown below are 18 T cell receptor beta chains from a single sample sequenced in a study of early stage breast cancer tumors. Sequenced by immunoSEQ multiplex PCR; TCRdb stores in-frame clones only, minus some. This sample has some 70,000 clones, with 70% to 85% found just once. The sequenced sample was blood. The receptor set was obtained from a person aged 55-75 years with breast cancer.

The CDR3 spells CASSPIVSSKSSNQPQHF. CDR3 DNA sequence: TGTGCCAGCAGCCCAATTGTGAGCTCTAAATCTAGCAATCAGCCCCAGCATTTT. The chain carries TRBV28 and TRBJ1-5; no reliable D call. Between the trimmed V and J ends, which lost 6 bases and 0 bases, there was a span of 21 bases. The CDR3 sequence is 18 residues long. The germline V gene encodes CDR1 MDHEN and CDR2 SYDVKM. The entire variable domain, with the rest obtained from reference TRBV28 and TRBJ1-5, is as follows: DVKVTQSSRYLVKRTGEKVFLECVQDMDHENMFWYRQDPGLGLRLIYFSYDVKMKEKGDIPEGYSVSREKKERFSLILESASTNQTSMYLCASSPIVSSKSSNQPQHFGDGTRLSIL.

The chain recombines TRBV19 with TRBJ1-2; D remains unclear. This CDR3 spans 12 amino acids. Trimming stripped 1 base from V and 6 bases from J, with 6 bases between. From germline, CDR1 is LNHDA and CDR2 SQIVND (reference sequence). The CDR3 DNA reads TGTGCCAGTAGTATAGCCGCGGATGGCTACACCTTC. Encoded protein: CASSIAADGYTF.

The J gene is TRBJ1-1, the V gene TRBV5-1; TRBD1 is a possible D gene (5 bases). V lost 4 bases and J 6 bases, leaving 16 bases between the germline ends. Germline CDR1 is SGHRS and CDR2 is YFSETQ. The length of the CDR3 is 14 residues. The CDR3 region is CASSATALTAEAFF. The CDR3 DNA is TGCGCCAGCAGCGCGACAGCACTGACGGCTGAAGCTTTCTTT.

J is TRBJ2-3 and V is TRBV7-2; weak D call: TRBD1 (6 bases). V was cut by 5 bases and J by 2 bases, with 14 bases left in between. The CDR3 spans 15 residues. Germline loops: CDR1 SGHTA, CDR2 FQGNSA. The CDR3 reads CASSLRDKLTDTQYF. The CDR3 DNA follows: TGTGCCAGCAGCCTTAGGGACAAACTCACAGATACGCAGTATTTT.

This chain connects TRBV30 to TRBJ1-6; no firm D call. The V gene's germline CDR1 is GTSNPN and CDR2 SVGIG (reference sequence). The CDR3 runs 13 residues. V was trimmed by 4 bases and J by 10 bases, leaving 14 bases between them. DNA for the CDR3: TGTGCCTGGAAGGCGGAGCGGGAATCACCCCTCCACTTT. It specifies CAWKAERESPLHF.

This chain uses TRBV5-5 with TRBJ1-2, with 9 bases identical to TRBD1. The CDR3 runs to 15 residues. Germline V gene lookup returns CDR1 SGHKS and CDR2 YYEKEE (reference sequence). V was pared by 4 bases and J by 8 bases, with 12 bases of the junction left unmatched. CDR3 protein: CASSEGQGWMRGYTF. CDR3 nucleotides: TGTGCCAGCAGCGAGGGACAGGGATGGATGCGAGGCTACACCTTC.

The chain links TRBV28 to TRBJ2-5; maybe TRBD1 (7 bases). The CDR3 sequence is 14 residues long. Germline V CDR1 and CDR2: MDHEN, SYDVKM. V was clipped by 6 bases and J by 4 bases, with 15 bases between them. CDR3 sequence (DNA): TGTGCCAGCAGCCTGACAGGGAGGCGAGAGACCCAGTACTTC. This sequence encodes CASSLTGRRETQYF.

This clone is a singleton in its sample. The chain has TRBV15 and TRBJ2-3; possibly TRBD2 for D (5 bases). CDR3 length equals 15 residues. In germline, CDR1 is LNHNV, CDR2 YYDKDF (reference sequence). V was shortened by 1 base and J by 2 bases, with 10 bases between the two germline ends. This chain's CDR3 is CATSRGTGNTDTQYF. CDR3 DNA: TGTGCCACCAGCAGAGGGACGGGGAACACAGATACGCAGTATTTT.

The CDR3 bases are TGTGCCAGCAGCTTAGTGGGTGGAGGGAATGAGCAGTTCTTC. This translates into CASSLVGGGNEQFF. J is TRBJ2-1 and V is TRBV11-2; tentatively, D is TRBD2 (6 bases). Germline lookup yields CDR1 SGHAT and CDR2 FQNNGV. Trimming pared 1 base from V and 7 bases from J, leaving 11 bases between. The CDR3 contains 14 residues.

The chain combines TRBV30 with TRBJ1-4; D perhaps matches TRBD1 (6 bases). V gave up 3 bases and J gave up 4 bases, with 12 bases separating them. The CDR3 sequence is 14 residues long. Germline V gene lookup returns CDR1 GTSNPN and CDR2 SVGIG (reference sequence). CDR3 nucleotide sequence: TGTGCCTGGAGCCCACAAGGGGGTAATGAAAAACTGTTTTTT. This translates into CAWSPQGGNEKLFF.

The chain recombines TRBV6-1 with TRBJ1-4, with D possibly being TRBD1 (5 bases). V was cut by 2 bases and J by 4 bases, with 8 bases left in between. The CDR3 sequence is 14 residues long. Per the germline V gene, CDR1 is MNHNS and CDR2 is SASEGT. The CDR3 DNA is TGTGCCAGCAGTGAATGGGGGGTTAATGAAAAACTGTTTTTT. Its translation is CASSEWGVNEKLFF.

V and J are TRBV21-1 and TRBJ2-3; TRBD2, the D gene given by the table, was not confirmed from the DNA. TRBV21-1 is reported as a pseudogene. CDR3 length equals 18 residues. CDR3 bases: TGTGCCAGCAGCAAAGAGATGGAGGCAGGTTGGGACACAGATACGCAGTATTTT. Amino acids: CASSKEMEAGWDTDTQYF.

This rearrangement joins TRBV7-9 to TRBJ2-3, with 8 bases aligning to TRBD1. CDR3 length: 15 residues. Trimming took 5 bases from V and 2 from J; bases not matched to a gene: 6. Germline assignment: CDR1 SEHNR and CDR2 FQNEAQ (reference sequence). CDR3 protein: CASSEWDRFTDTQYF. The CDR3 bases are TGTGCCAGCAGCGAATGGGACAGGTTCACAGATACGCAGTATTTT. Variable domain in full (rest from reference TRBV7-9 and TRBJ2-3): DTGVSQNPRHKITKRGQNVTFRCDPISEHNRLYWYRQTLGQGPEFLTYFQNEAQLEKSRLLSDRFSAERPKGSFSTLEIQRTEQGDSAMYLCASSEWDRFTDTQYFGPGTRLTVL.

This clone was counted between two and nine times. The rearrangement uses TRBV2 and TRBJ1-5, with D tentatively TRBD1 (6 bases). Per the germline V gene, CDR1 is SNHLY and CDR2 is FYNNEI. V was trimmed by 6 bases and J by 1 base, leaving 13 bases between them. The CDR3 runs 15 residues. The CDR3 DNA follows: TGTGCCAGCAGGGGCAGGGGTACGAGCAATCAGCCCCAGCATTTT. Its protein product is CASRGRGTSNQPQHF.

J is TRBJ2-3 and V is TRBV9; D might be TRBD2 (6 bases). V shed 4 bases and J shed 1 base, with 13 bases lying between them. Germline CDR1 SGDLS, CDR2 YYNGEE. The CDR3 consists of 15 residues. CDR3 sequence: CASSPDWGGTDTQYF. The CDR3 DNA reads as TGTGCCAGCAGCCCCGACTGGGGGGGCACAGATACGCAGTATTTT.

This sequence joins TRBV5-4 and TRBJ2-1, with a weak D call TRBD1 (6 bases). The CDR3 extends over 15 amino acids. Germline lookup yields CDR1 SGHNT and CDR2 YYREEE (reference sequence). With 0 bases removed from V and 2 bases from J, the gap between germline ends came to 9 bases. DNA for the CDR3: TGTGCCAGCAGCTTGGTTGGGGGCGCCTACAATGAGCAGTTCTTC. Encoded protein: CASSLVGGAYNEQFF.

The V call is TRBV5-1, the J call TRBJ2-1, with TRBD2 matching over 9 bases. This CDR3 comprises 18 residues. V lost 4 bases to trimming and J lost 7 bases; unmatched junction nucleotides: 18. Per germline, CDR1 SGHRS and CDR2 YFSETQ. The CDR3 reads CASSPISAGGAVANEQFF. As DNA, the CDR3 is TGCGCCAGCAGCCCGATATCGGCGGGGGGGGCAGTGGCAAATGAGCAGTTCTTC.

The V gene is TRBV2, the J gene TRBJ2-1, with D possibly TRBD2 on 6 matching bases. Germline assignment: CDR1 SNHLY and CDR2 FYNNEI. The length of the CDR3 is 13 residues. The V end lost 6 bases, the J end lost 6 bases, and 12 bases lay between the germline ends. The CDR3 DNA reads as TGTGCCAGCAGGTGGCAGGGAGGCAATGAGCAGTTCTTC. This sequence encodes CASRWQGGNEQFF.